The entry that follows covers one T cell receptor beta chain sequence. Its antigen is currently unknown. This sample stems from a study of shared clonotypes between healthy human individuals. General study findings and limits: Non-shared clonotypes were found to have lower generation probabilities than the clonotypes that were shared by all four of the sorted-subset donors. Across several donors, naive CD4 shared roughly 5%, naive CD8 3% to 3.5%, memory CD4 2% to 2.5%, memory CD8 approximately 0.4%.

Naive CD45RA+ and memory CD45RA-negative subsets were split from CD4+ cells. The ends lost 0 bases at V and 3 bases at J; junction bases unmatched: 4. The CDR3 has 16 residues. Germline CDR1 is SGHRS and CDR2 is YFSETQ. Only in-frame clones appear in the TCRdb table, and some are missing; sequencing was by immunoSEQ multiplex PCR. The repertoire consists of some 2,100,000 clones, with around 95% occurring once and the leading ten covering less than 0.15%. The sample consisted of naive CD4+ T cells sorted from blood. The subset: CD45RA+ positively selected. The V call is TRBV5-1, the J call TRBJ2-3, with 10 nucleotides matching TRBD1. The TCR originated in a man in his late teens or twenties in good health. The CDR3 reads CASSLDGTGATDTQYF. CDR3 coding DNA: TGCGCCAGCAGCTTGGATGGGACAGGGGCAACAGATACGCAGTATTTT. The variable domain in full, completed from reference TRBV5-1 and TRBJ2-3, reads KAGVTQTPRYLIKTRGQQVTLSCSPISGHRSVSWYQQTPGQGLQFLFEYFSETQRNKGNFPGRFSGRQFSNSRSEMNVSTLELGDSALYLCASSLDGTGATDTQYFGPGTRLTVL.